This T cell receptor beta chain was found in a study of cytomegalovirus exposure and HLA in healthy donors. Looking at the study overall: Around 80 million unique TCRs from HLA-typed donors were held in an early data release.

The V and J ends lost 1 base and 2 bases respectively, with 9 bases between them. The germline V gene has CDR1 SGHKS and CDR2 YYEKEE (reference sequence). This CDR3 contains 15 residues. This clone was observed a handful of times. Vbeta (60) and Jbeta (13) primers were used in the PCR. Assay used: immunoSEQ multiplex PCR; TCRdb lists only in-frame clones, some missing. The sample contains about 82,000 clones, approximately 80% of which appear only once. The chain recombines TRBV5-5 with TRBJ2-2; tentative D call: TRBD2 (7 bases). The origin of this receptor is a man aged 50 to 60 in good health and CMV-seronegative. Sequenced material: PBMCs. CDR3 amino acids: CASSLSGGNTGELFF. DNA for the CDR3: TGTGCCAGCAGCTTGTCGGGGGGCAACACCGGGGAGCTGTTTTTT.